This record covers a single T cell receptor beta chain. Its antigen is as yet unknown. This sample is part of a study of cytomegalovirus exposure and HLA in healthy donors. Study-level points and caveats: Cytomegalovirus association was listed for approximately 160 TCR beta chains.

Measured with immunoSEQ multiplex PCR; TCRdb has only the in-frame clones, and not every one. Of roughly 130,000 clones in the sample, roughly 90% are singletons; the top ten hold roughly 1.4%. In germline, CDR1 is SEHNR, CDR2 FQNEAQ (reference sequence). Trimming at V came to 5 bases and at J to 8 bases, leaving 20 bases not matched to a gene. The CDR3 is 18 amino acids. Specimen: PBMCs. The sequence derives from a man under 40 in good health and CMV-seronegative. This rearrangement joins TRBV7-9 to TRBJ2-1; 8 bases agree with TRBD2. CDR3 nucleotides: TGTGCCAGCAGCCCCCCGGGCAGGCTAGCGGGTATGTTCGATGAGCAGTTCTTC. Protein sequence: CASSPPGRLAGMFDEQFF.